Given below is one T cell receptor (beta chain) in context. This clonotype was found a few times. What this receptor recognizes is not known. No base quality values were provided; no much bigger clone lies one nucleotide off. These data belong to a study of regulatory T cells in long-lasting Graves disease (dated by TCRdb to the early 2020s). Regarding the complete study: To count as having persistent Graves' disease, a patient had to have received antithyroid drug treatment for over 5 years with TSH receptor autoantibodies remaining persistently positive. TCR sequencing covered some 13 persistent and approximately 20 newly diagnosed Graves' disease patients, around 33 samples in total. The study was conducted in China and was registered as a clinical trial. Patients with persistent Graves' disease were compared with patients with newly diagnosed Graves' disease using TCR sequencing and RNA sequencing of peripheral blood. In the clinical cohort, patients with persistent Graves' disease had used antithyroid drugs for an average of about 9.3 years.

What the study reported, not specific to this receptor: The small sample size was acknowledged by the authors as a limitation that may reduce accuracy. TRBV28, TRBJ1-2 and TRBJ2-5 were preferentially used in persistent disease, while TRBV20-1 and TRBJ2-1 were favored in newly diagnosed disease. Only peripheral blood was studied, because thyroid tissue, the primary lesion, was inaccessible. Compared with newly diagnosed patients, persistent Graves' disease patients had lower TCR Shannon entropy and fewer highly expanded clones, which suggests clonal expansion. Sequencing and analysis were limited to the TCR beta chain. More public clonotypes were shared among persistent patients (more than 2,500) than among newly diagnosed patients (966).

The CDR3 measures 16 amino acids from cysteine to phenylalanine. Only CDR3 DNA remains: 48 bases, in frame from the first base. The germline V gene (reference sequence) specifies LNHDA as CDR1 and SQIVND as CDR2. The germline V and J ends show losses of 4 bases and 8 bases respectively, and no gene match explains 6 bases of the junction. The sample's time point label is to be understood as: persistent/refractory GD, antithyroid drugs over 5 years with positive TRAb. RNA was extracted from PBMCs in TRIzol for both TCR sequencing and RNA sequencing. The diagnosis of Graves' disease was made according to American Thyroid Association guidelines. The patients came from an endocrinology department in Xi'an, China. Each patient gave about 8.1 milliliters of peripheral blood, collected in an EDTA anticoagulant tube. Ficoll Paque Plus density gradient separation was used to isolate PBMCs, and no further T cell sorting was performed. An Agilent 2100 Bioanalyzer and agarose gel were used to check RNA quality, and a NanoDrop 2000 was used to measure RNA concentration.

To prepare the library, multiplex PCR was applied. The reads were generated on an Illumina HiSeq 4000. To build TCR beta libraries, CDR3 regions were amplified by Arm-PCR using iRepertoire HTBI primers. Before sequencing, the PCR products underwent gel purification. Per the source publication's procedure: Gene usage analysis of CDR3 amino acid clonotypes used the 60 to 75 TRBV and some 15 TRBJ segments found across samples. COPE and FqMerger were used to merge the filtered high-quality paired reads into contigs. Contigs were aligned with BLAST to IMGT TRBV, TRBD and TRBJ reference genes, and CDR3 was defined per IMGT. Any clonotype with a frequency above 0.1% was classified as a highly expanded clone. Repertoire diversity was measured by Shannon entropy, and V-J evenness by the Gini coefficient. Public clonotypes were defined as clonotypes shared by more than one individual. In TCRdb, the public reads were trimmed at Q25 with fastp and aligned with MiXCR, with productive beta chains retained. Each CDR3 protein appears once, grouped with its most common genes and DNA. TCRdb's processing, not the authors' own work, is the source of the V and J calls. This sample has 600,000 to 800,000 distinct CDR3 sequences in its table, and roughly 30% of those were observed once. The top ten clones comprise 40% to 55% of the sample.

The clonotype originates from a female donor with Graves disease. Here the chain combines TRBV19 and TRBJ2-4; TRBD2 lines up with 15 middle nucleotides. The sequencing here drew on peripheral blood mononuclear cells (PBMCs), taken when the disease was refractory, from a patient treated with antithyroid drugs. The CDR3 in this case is CASSKGTSGRSYIQYF. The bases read TGTGCCAGTAGTAAAGGGACTAGCGGGAGGTCGTACATTCAGTACTTC.